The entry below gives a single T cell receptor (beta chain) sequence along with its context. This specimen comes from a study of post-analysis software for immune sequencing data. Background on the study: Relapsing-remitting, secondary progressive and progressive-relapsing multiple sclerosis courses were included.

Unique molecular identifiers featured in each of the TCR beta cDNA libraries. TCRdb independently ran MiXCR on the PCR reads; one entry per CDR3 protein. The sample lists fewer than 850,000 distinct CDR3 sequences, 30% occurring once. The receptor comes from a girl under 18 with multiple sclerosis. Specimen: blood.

The CDR3 region has the DNA TGTGCCAGCAGTTACTATGGGCTTGGTGGCCGAGCAGTCGGTGGCTACACCTTC. Its translation: CASSYYGLGGRAVGGYTF. The chain recombines TRBV6-5 with TRBJ1-2; D gene ambiguous. The ends were cut back, 1 base at V and 7 bases at J, with 25 bases in the middle. The CDR3 runs to 18 residues. CDR1 and CDR2 from the germline V gene are MNHEY and SVGAGI.